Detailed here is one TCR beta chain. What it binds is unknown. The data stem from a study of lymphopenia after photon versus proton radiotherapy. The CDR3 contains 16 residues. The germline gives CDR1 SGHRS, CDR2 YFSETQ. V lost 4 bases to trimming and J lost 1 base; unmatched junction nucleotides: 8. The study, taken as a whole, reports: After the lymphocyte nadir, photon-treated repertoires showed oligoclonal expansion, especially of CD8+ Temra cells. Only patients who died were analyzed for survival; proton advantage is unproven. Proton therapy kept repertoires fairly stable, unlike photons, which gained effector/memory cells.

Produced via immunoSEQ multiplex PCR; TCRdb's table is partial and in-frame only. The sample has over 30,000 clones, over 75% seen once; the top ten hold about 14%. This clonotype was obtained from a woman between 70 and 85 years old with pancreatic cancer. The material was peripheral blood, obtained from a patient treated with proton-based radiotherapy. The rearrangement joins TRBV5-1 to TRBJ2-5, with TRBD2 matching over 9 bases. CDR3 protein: CASSAGTSFAQETQYF. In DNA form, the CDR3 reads TGCGCCAGCAGCGCCGGGACTAGCTTCGCCCAAGAGACCCAGTACTTC. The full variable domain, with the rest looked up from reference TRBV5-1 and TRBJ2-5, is KAGVTQTPRYLIKTRGQQVTLSCSPISGHRSVSWYQQTPGQGLQFLFEYFSETQRNKGNFPGRFSGRQFSNSRSEMNVSTLELGDSALYLCASSAGTSFAQETQYFGPGTRLLVL.